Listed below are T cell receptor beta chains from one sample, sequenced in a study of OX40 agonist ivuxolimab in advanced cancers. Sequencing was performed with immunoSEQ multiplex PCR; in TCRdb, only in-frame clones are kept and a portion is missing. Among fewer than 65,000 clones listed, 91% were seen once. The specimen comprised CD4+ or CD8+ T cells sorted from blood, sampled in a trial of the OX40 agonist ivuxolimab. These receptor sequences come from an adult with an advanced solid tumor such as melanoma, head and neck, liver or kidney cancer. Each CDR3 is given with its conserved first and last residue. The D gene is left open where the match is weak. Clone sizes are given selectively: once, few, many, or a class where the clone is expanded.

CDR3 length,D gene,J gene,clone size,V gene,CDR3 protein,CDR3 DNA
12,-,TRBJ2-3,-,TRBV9,CASSGGALAQYF,TGTGCCAGCAGCGGGGGGGCGCTGGCGCAGTATTTT
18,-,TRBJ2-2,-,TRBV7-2,CASSLVDAGEGSTGELFF,TGTGCCAGCAGCTTAGTAGACGCAGGGGAAGGGTCCACCGGGGAGCTGTTTTTT
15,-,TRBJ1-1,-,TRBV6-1,CASSRNREMNTEAFF,TGTGCCAGCAGTAGAAACAGGGAGATGAACACTGAAGCTTTCTTT
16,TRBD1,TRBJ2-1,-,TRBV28,CASSVDRVSSYNEQFF,TGTGCCAGCAGTGTGGACAGGGTTAGCTCCTACAATGAGCAGTTCTTC
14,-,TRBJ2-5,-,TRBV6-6,CASSYQIAQETQYF,TGTGCCAGCAGTTACCAGATAGCACAAGAGACCCAGTACTTC
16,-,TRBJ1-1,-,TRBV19,CASSIGIQRPNTEAFF,TGTGCCAGTAGTATAGGGATACAGAGACCGAACACTGAAGCTTTCTTT
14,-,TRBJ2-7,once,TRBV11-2,CASSSPGVIYEQYF,TGTGCCAGCAGCTCCCCGGGGGTAATCTACGAGCAGTACTTC
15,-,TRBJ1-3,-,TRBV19,CASRRTGSSGNTIYF,TGTGCCAGTAGACGGACGGGAAGCTCTGGAAACACCATATATTTT
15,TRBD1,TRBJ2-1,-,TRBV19,CASSDPGQGVNEQFF,TGTGCCAGTAGCGACCCCGGACAGGGGGTCAATGAGCAGTTCTTC
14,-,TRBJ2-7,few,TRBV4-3,CASSPFVGAYEQYF,TGCGCCAGCAGCCCCTTCGTGGGAGCTTACGAGCAGTACTTC
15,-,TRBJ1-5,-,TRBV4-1,CASSQVAEGGQPQHF,TGCGCCAGCAGCCAAGTCGCGGAGGGCGGTCAGCCCCAGCATTTT
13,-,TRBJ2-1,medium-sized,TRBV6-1,CASRRLANNEQFF,TGTGCCAGCAGAAGACTGGCTAACAATGAGCAGTTCTTC
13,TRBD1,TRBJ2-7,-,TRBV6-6,CASSTGGSYEQYF,TGTGCCAGCTCGACAGGGGGTTCCTACGAGCAGTACTTC
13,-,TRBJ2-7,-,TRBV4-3,CASSQGSIAEQYF,TGCGCCAGCAGCCAAGGATCGATAGCAGAGCAGTACTTC
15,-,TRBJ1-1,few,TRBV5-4,CASSLARDGVTEAFF,TGTGCCAGCAGTTTAGCCAGGGACGGAGTCACTGAAGCTTTCTTT
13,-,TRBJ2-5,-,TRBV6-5,CASSKWGKETQYF,TGTGCCAGCAGCAAATGGGGAAAAGAGACCCAGTACTTC
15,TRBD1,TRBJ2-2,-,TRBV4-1,CASSLRQGSTGELFF,TGCGCCAGCAGCCTTCGACAGGGAAGTACCGGGGAGCTGTTTTTT
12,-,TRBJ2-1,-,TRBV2,CAIDWDVNEQFF,TGTGCCATAGACTGGGACGTCAATGAGCAGTTCTTC
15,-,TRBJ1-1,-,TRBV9,CASSAPPGGRTEAFF,TGTGCCAGCAGCGCCCCACCGGGAGGGAGAACTGAAGCTTTCTTT
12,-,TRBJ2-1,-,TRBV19,CASASPNVEQFF,TGTGCCAGCGCTTCGCCGAATGTCGAGCAGTTCTTC
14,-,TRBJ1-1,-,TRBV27,CASSVTLMNTEAFF,TGTGCCAGCAGTGTGACACTTATGAACACTGAAGCTTTCTTT
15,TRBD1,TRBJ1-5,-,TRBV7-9,CASSLGDRDNQPQHF,TGTGCCAGCAGCTTAGGGGACAGGGACAATCAGCCCCAGCATTTT
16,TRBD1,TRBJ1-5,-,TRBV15,CATSRGQGAGVQPQHF,TGTGCCACCAGCAGGGGACAGGGGGCCGGGGTTCAGCCCCAGCATTTT
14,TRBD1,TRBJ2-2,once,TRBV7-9,CASRTGSNTGELFF,TGTGCCAGCAGGACAGGGTCGAACACCGGGGAGCTGTTTTTT
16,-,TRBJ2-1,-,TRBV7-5,CARSSDRGLGYNEQFF,TGTGCCAGAAGCTCGGACAGAGGCTTAGGCTACAATGAGCAGTTCTTC
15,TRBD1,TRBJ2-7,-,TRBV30,CAWSDSDRGLYEQYF,TGTGCCTGGAGCGACTCGGACAGGGGGTTGTACGAGCAGTACTTC
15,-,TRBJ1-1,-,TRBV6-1,CASSEYRDMNTEAFF,TGTGCCAGCAGTGAGTACAGGGACATGAACACTGAAGCTTTCTTT
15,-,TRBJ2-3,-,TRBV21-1,CASSKGTADTDTQYF,TGTGCCAGCAGCAAAGGGACAGCCGACACAGATACGCAGTATTTT
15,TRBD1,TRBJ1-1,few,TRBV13,CASSHRGAGHTEAFF,TGTGCCAGCAGCCACAGGGGGGCAGGACACACTGAAGCTTTCTTT
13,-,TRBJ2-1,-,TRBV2,CASKGNPYNEQFF,TGTGCCAGCAAGGGCAACCCCTACAATGAGCAGTTCTTC
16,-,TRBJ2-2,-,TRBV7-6,CASSSAGQLNTGELFF,TGTGCCAGCAGCTCGGCAGGACAACTGAACACCGGGGAGCTGTTTTTT
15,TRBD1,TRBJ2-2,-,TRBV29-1,CSVAGDRGLTGELFF,TGCAGCGTCGCCGGGGACAGGGGCCTCACCGGGGAGCTGTTTTTT